A selection of T cell receptor beta chains follows, all from one sample in a study of cytotoxic CD8 clonotypes in ibrutinib-treated CLL. Here immunoSEQ multiplex PCR was the method, and the copy in TCRdb shows in-frame clones only, minus some. The data hold 110,000 to 150,000 clones, with around three quarters observed a single time. The input for sequencing was PBMCs, taken after 12 months of ibrutinib treatment. Receptors originate from a human donor with chronic lymphocytic leukemia. CDR3s leave out the opening cysteine and the closing phenylalanine or tryptophan. The D gene is left open where the match is weak.

v_gene	j_gene	d_gene	CDR3aa
TRBV7-2	TRBJ2-5	-	ASSSQVRWETQY
TRBV6-5	TRBJ2-7	-	ASSYYGGGASYEQY
TRBV29-1	TRBJ2-1	-	SVARAPGNEQF
TRBV9	TRBJ2-7	-	ASSPRTATYEQY
TRBV2	TRBJ2-7	-	ASSEVRTISYEQY
TRBV6-6	TRBJ1-2	-	ASSEFGGPHGYT
TRBV25-1	TRBJ1-1	-	ASSDLPDTEAF
TRBV7-9	TRBJ2-3	TRBD2	ASRASTSGRGDTQY
TRBV18	TRBJ1-2	TRBD1	ASSRLGTGENYGYT
TRBV15	TRBJ1-2	-	ATSVTNREGEGYT
TRBV5-1	TRBJ2-2	TRBD1	ASTQLGQANAGELF
TRBV4-2	TRBJ2-7	TRBD2	ASSQGTSWFYEQY
TRBV4-2	TRBJ2-7	TRBD2	ASSQEESAGSPSYEQY
TRBV27	TRBJ2-2	-	ASRRTGELF
TRBV13	TRBJ2-3	TRBD2	ASSLKAGGATDTQY
TRBV29-1	TRBJ2-7	TRBD2	SVEVSDGTSGNLYEQY
TRBV28	TRBJ2-5	TRBD1	ASSRLGTGRETQY
TRBV28	TRBJ1-1	-	ASSTGTDNTEAF
TRBV6-5	TRBJ1-1	-	ASRSDMNTEAF
TRBV7-3	TRBJ2-3	TRBD2	ASSFLAGGPADTQY
TRBV7-3	TRBJ2-7	TRBD2	ASSRTSGSLHEQY
TRBV10-3	TRBJ1-2	-	AISAGYSGYT
TRBV6-6	TRBJ1-2	-	AIMDSGTNYGYT
TRBV9	TRBJ2-7	TRBD2	ASSVEDWSGRTTYEQY
TRBV29-1	TRBJ1-1	-	SVEVVGADTEAF
TRBV5-1	TRBJ1-1	-	ASSFSGVTEAF
TRBV9	TRBJ1-3	-	ASSALPSGPGNTIY
TRBV5-1	TRBJ2-1	-	ASSLSPEYNEQF
TRBV27	TRBJ2-7	TRBD2	ASSLRLGLASYEQY
TRBV7-2	TRBJ2-5	-	ASGAGWETQY
TRBV29-1	TRBJ1-2	-	SVEPDHSYGYT
TRBV4-1	TRBJ1-2	-	ASSQEPDTPNYGYT
TRBV28	TRBJ2-7	-	ASSTTGDPGYEQY
TRBV6-5	TRBJ1-2	TRBD1	ASRIDRGFFGYT
TRBV29-1	TRBJ2-7	-	SVEDLGGGPYEQY
TRBV7-9	TRBJ2-7	-	ASSFDSAYEQY
TRBV4-3	TRBJ2-2	-	ASSQDTGVGGELF
TRBV7-3	TRBJ2-2	-	ASSTGVNTGELF
TRBV5-1	TRBJ2-7	TRBD1	ASSPQPGQEF
TRBV15	TRBJ1-2	-	ATSSRLGAGDGYT
TRBV28	TRBJ1-2	-	ASSLRLGGAGYGYT
TRBV10-2	TRBJ1-5	-	ASSESGPQH
TRBV5-8	TRBJ2-3	TRBD2	ASSLGLAGPTDTQY
TRBV12-5	TRBJ1-1	-	ASGLSNRWAFF
TRBV29-1	TRBJ1-1	-	SGVLGTEAF
TRBV9	TRBJ2-7	TRBD1	ASSGRQGTH
TRBV6-5	TRBJ2-2	-	ASSYSAGVGKELF
TRBV5-1	TRBJ2-3	TRBD1	ASAGTGGTDTQY
TRBV7-2	TRBJ1-1	-	ASSRNPGATEAF
TRBV7-2	TRBJ2-3	-	ASSLAGVGDTQY
TRBV4-3	TRBJ1-4	-	ASSQSPGGLFNEKLF
TRBV5-1	TRBJ2-7	TRBD1	ASSNGQGAYEQY
TRBV4-1	TRBJ1-2	TRBD1	ASSQGGLRGPLSAGGGYT
TRBV18	TRBJ2-3	-	ASSPPGTDTQY
TRBV28	TRBJ1-5	-	ASSPPVGRQSNQPQH
TRBV11-3	TRBJ2-3	-	ASRLDRSTDTQY
TRBV18	TRBJ2-7	-	ASSPPNGLYEQY
TRBV19	TRBJ2-6	-	ASSINVGITRPSGANVLT
TRBV27	TRBJ2-7	TRBD2	ASSRGLESYEQY